The text below deals with one TCR beta chain. Study processing details: Reference gene primer amplification gave estimated nucleated cell counts. TCRdb's table, derived via immunoSEQ multiplex PCR, lists solely in-frame clones and lacks some. V, J and clone size reflect that table, while D and trimming were determined from the DNA. The table has fewer than 200,000 clones, around 82% seen once. The data stem from a study of blood T cell repertoires in COVID-19. Looking at the study overall: Italy, Spain and the United States were the sources of the convalescent and acute COVID-19 samples. In each case, the material was cDNA or gDNA derived from T cells, B-cell-depleted T cells, or PBMCs.

Sequenced material: peripheral blood. The TCR originated in a man in his sixties who had recovered from COVID-19.

CDR3 amino acids: CASSRDLALNEQFF. The DNA for the CDR3 is TGTGCCAGCAGCCGTGATTTGGCCCTCAATGAGCAGTTCTTC. The rearrangement uses TRBV6-2 or TRBV6-3 and TRBJ2-1; D uncertain. From germline, CDR1 is MNHEY and CDR2 SVGEGT. The CDR3 totals 14 residues. Trimming stripped 6 bases from V and 6 bases from J, with 15 bases between.